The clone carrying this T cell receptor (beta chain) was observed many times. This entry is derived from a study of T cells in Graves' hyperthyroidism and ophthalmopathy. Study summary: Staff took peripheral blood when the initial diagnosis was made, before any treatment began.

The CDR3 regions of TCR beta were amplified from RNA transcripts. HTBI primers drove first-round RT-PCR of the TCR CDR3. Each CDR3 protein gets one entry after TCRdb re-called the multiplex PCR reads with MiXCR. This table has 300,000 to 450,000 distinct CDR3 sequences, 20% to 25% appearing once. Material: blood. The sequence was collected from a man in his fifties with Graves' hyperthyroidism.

The CDR3 DNA follows: TGTGCCAGCGGGGTCCCCGGGACTAGCGGGAGAAAGTACTACAATGAGCAGTTCTTC. This gives the protein CASGVPGTSGRKYYNEQFF. V usage is TRBV12-3 or TRBV12-4 and J usage is TRBJ2-1; 14 positions match TRBD2. The CDR3 extends over 19 amino acids. Germline trimming cut 8 bases from V and 3 bases from J; bases unmatched to any gene: 15.